A single sample is the source of the 28 T cell receptor beta chains below, sequenced in a study of STAT5B mutations in CD4+ large granular lymphocyte leukemia. Some clones are missing from TCRdb's copy, which holds only in-frame ones; the method was immunoSEQ multiplex PCR. The profile covers about 31,000 clones, with around 90% appearing a single time and about 0.42% taken by the ten largest. Sequencing was carried out using CD4+ T cells from blood buffy coats. The receptors here all came from a human donor in good health.

This clone was counted a single time. The rearrangement links TRBV21-1 to TRBJ1-1; the tabulated D call, TRBD1, remains unverified against the DNA. TRBV21-1 is noted as a pseudogene. The CDR3 is 14 residues long. The CDR3 here is CASSKWTGDTEAFF. The CDR3 nucleotides read TGTGCCAGCAGCAAATGGACAGGGGACACTGAAGCTTTCTTT.

V gene TRBV10-3 combines with J gene TRBJ2-3; D call uncertain. The V gene lost 0 bases and the J gene lost 2 bases, with 12 bases spanning the gap. The CDR3 contains 16 residues. Germline loops: CDR1 ENHRY, CDR2 SYGVKD. The CDR3 reads CAISESFGLNTDTQYF. As DNA, the CDR3 is TGTGCCATCAGTGAGTCGTTCGGGCTTAACACAGATACGCAGTATTTT.

V gene TRBV2 combines with J gene TRBJ1-2; 11 nucleotides align to TRBD1. Germline lookup yields CDR1 SNHLY and CDR2 FYNNEI. Germline trimming cut 4 bases from V and 7 bases from J; bases unmatched to any gene: 14. CDR3 length equals 17 residues. CDR3 amino acids: CASSVFDGQGAPGGYTF. DNA of the CDR3: TGTGCCAGCAGTGTTTTCGACGGACAGGGGGCGCCTGGTGGCTACACCTTC.

CDR3 bases: TGTGCCAGCAGTTACGGGCAGGGGAATTCACCCCTCCACTTT. It translates to CASSYGQGNSPLHF. The V and J genes are TRBV6-5 and TRBJ1-6; tentatively, D is TRBD1 (6 bases). V was trimmed by 2 bases and J by 7 bases, leaving 9 bases between them. The V gene's germline CDR1 is MNHEY and CDR2 SVGAGI. The CDR3 spans 14 residues.

V is TRBV28 and J is TRBJ1-5; the D gene is possibly TRBD1 (6 bases). CDR3 length: 14 residues. The V gene's germline CDR1 is MDHEN and CDR2 SYDVKM. V lost 5 bases, J lost 5 bases, and 13 bases lay in between. CDR3 protein: CASSIRAGDQPQHF. For the CDR3, the DNA is TGTGCCAGCAGTATAAGGGCAGGGGATCAGCCCCAGCATTTT.

The chain employs TRBV9 and TRBJ2-1; 9 bases align to TRBD2. Losses at the gene ends were 0 bases for V and 6 bases for J; bases not matched to a gene: 4. The CDR3 consists of 15 residues. The germline V gene has CDR1 SGDLS and CDR2 YYNGEE. The CDR3: CASSVEGLAFNEQFF. The DNA of the CDR3 is TGTGCCAGCAGCGTAGAGGGACTAGCTTTCAATGAGCAGTTCTTC.

V is TRBV18 and J is TRBJ2-1; possible D gene TRBD2, 6 bases. CDR1 and CDR2 from the germline V gene are KGHSH and LQKENI. The length of the CDR3 is 15 residues. Deletions cut 0 bases from V and 8 bases from J, with 14 bases between. CDR3: CASSPPREKWDEQFF. CDR3 DNA: TGTGCCAGCTCACCACCCCGGGAGAAGTGGGATGAGCAGTTCTTC.

The chain links TRBV19 to TRBJ1-2; 9 nucleotides match TRBD1. CDR3 size: 16 residues. Germline CDR1 LNHDA, CDR2 SQIVND (reference sequence). Trimming removed 4 bases from V and 4 bases from J; junction bases left unmatched: 10. The CDR3 sequence: CASSTTGTGRPYGYTF. The CDR3 DNA reads as TGTGCCAGTAGTACAACCGGGACAGGGCGTCCCTATGGCTACACCTTC. The full variable domain, with the rest looked up from reference TRBV19 and TRBJ1-2, is DGGITQSPKYLFRKEGQNVTLSCEQNLNHDAMYWYRQDPGQGLRLIYYSQIVNDFQKGDIAEGYSVSREKKESFPLTVTSAQKNPTAFYLCASSTTGTGRPYGYTFGSGTRLTVV.

V gene TRBV28 combines with J gene TRBJ2-1, with D possibly TRBD1 on 7 matching bases. Germline CDR1 reads MDHEN; CDR2 reads SYDVKM. This CDR3 has 16 amino acids. With 6 bases removed from V and 7 bases from J, the gap between germline ends came to 22 bases. CDR3 nucleotide sequence: TGTGCCAGCAGCTTTCGATACAGGGGACTTAGGAATGAGCAGTTCTTC. The encoded protein is CASSFRYRGLRNEQFF.

This clone turned up a few times. This chain connects TRBV5-1 to TRBJ1-5; D gene unclear. Germline V gives CDR1 SGHRS, CDR2 YFSETQ. The CDR3 spans 15 residues. The germline V and J ends were trimmed by 1 base and 3 bases, with 11 bases remaining between them. The CDR3 region is CASSLTSGSNQPQHF. CDR3 coding DNA: TGCGCCAGCAGCTTGACCTCGGGATCCAATCAGCCCCAGCATTTT.

V usage is TRBV27 and J usage is TRBJ1-5; TRBD1 agrees at 10 bases. Germline CDR1 reads MNHEY; CDR2 reads SMNVEV (reference sequence). CDR3 size: 16 residues. The junction had 9 bases not matched to a gene; V was cut back by 5 bases and J by 5 bases. CDR3 in amino acids: CASSPRGQGKHQPQHF. The CDR3, as DNA: TGTGCCAGCAGTCCCCGGGGACAGGGGAAACATCAGCCCCAGCATTTT.

This chain links TRBV14 with TRBJ2-3; D assignment may be TRBD1 or TRBD2 (6 bases each). The CDR3 covers 17 residues. V gave up 6 bases and J gave up 2 bases, with 21 bases separating them. CDR1 is SGHDN, CDR2 FVKESK, per germline. The CDR3 region is CASSSTGGGFHTDTQYF. As DNA, the CDR3 is TGTGCCAGCAGTTCCACCGGAGGGGGGTTCCACACAGATACGCAGTATTTT.

The V and J genes are TRBV19 and TRBJ1-2, with 8 bases aligning to TRBD1. The CDR3 is 17 residues long. V was clipped by 7 bases and J by 8 bases; unmatched bases: 21. Per germline, CDR1 LNHDA and CDR2 SQIVND (reference sequence). In DNA form, the CDR3 reads TGTGCCAGTATTTCGGGGGACAGGAAGGCTTCCTCCCGAGGCTACACCTTC. Translation: CASISGDRKASSRGYTF.

Only a few counts were recorded for this clone. This sequence joins TRBV6-1 and TRBJ1-5; 7 bases match TRBD1. The CDR3 contains 16 residues. From germline, CDR1 is MNHNS and CDR2 SASEGT. With V trimmed by 3 bases and J by 2 bases, 7 bases remained unmatched. CDR3 in amino acids: CASSEDRSAGNQPQHF. The CDR3 DNA is TGTGCCAGCAGTGAGGACAGGTCGGCAGGCAATCAGCCCCAGCATTTT.

This chain uses TRBV5-1 with TRBJ2-1, with 11 bases matching TRBD1. Germline V gene sequence: CDR1 SGHRS, CDR2 YFSETQ. The CDR3 is 17 amino acids. The ends lost 0 bases at V and 6 bases at J; junction bases unmatched: 8. CDR3 protein: CASSLGHRDRGVNEQFF. The CDR3 nucleotides read TGCGCCAGCAGCTTGGGCCACCGGGACAGGGGGGTCAATGAGCAGTTCTTC.

The chain employs TRBV6-5 and TRBJ1-1; TRBD1 might be the D (6 bases). The length of the CDR3 is 12 residues. The germline CDR1 and CDR2 sequences are MNHEY and SVGAGI. V was pared by 10 bases and J by 3 bases, with 12 bases between. The DNA of the CDR3 is TGTGCCACCCAGGGGCTGTACACTGAAGCTTTCTTT. It codes for CATQGLYTEAFF.

This chain links TRBV6-1 with TRBJ2-7, with D hard to call. CDR1 is MNHNS, CDR2 SASEGT, per germline. CDR3 length: 16 residues. Between the trimmed V and J ends, which lost 1 base and 0 bases, there was a span of 13 bases. The CDR3 reads CASSEVLSKSSYEQYF. The CDR3 DNA sequence: TGTGCCAGCAGTGAAGTGTTGTCCAAGAGCTCCTACGAGCAGTACTTC.

The chain carries TRBV7-9 and TRBJ2-1; D is perhaps TRBD2 (6 bases). Germline values: CDR1 SEHNR, CDR2 FQNEAQ (reference sequence). The germline V and J ends were trimmed by 6 bases and 3 bases, with 15 bases remaining between them. The CDR3 consists of 15 residues. CDR3: CASSPTGTVYNEQFF. DNA for the CDR3: TGTGCCAGCAGTCCAACCGGGACTGTCTACAATGAGCAGTTCTTC.

The J gene is TRBJ2-2, the V gene TRBV7-6; D is possibly TRBD1 (5 bases). CDR3 length: 14 amino acids. Trimming removed 1 base at V and 4 bases at J, with 7 bases between. The germline V gene encodes CDR1 SGHVS and CDR2 FNYEAQ. CDR3 loop: CASSLVGATGELFF. The CDR3 coding sequence is TGTGCCAGCAGCTTAGTTGGGGCCACCGGGGAGCTGTTTTTT.

The CDR3 nucleotides read TGTGCCAGCAGCCGGCGGGGGGGCTATGGCTACGAGCAGTACTTC. This sequence encodes CASSRRGGYGYEQYF. The chain recombines TRBV7-2 with TRBJ2-7, with TRBD2 identical over 9 bases. Per the germline V gene, CDR1 is SGHTA and CDR2 is FQGNSA. V lost 5 bases, J lost 3 bases, and 8 bases stayed unmatched. The CDR3 contains 15 residues.

This chain uses TRBV18 with TRBJ2-7; possible D gene TRBD1, 6 bases. V shed 2 bases and J shed 0 bases, with 14 bases lying between them. The CDR3 totals 16 residues. Looked up from germline, CDR1 is KGHSH and CDR2 is LQKENI. The CDR3 region is CASSPVLRGNSYEQYF. DNA for the CDR3: TGTGCCAGCTCACCAGTACTAAGGGGGAACTCCTACGAGCAGTACTTC. Using reference TRBV18 and TRBJ2-7 for the parts outside the CDR3, the full variable domain is NAGVMQNPRHLVRRRGQEARLRCSPMKGHSHVYWYRQLPEEGLKFMVYLQKENIIDESGMPKERFSAEFPKEGPSILRIQQVVRGDSAAYFCASSPVLRGNSYEQYFGPGTRLTVT.

The chain couples TRBV7-3 to TRBJ2-7; D is unresolved. The CDR3 has 13 amino acids. Trimming took 2 bases from V and 1 from J, leaving 6 bases between them. The V gene's germline CDR1 is SGHTA and CDR2 FQGTGA. CDR3 sequence reads: CASSLGVSYEQYF. CDR3 in DNA: TGTGCCAGCAGCTTAGGTGTTTCCTACGAGCAGTACTTC.

This clone was counted between two and nine times. The chain uses TRBV19 and TRBJ2-7; TRBD2 matches 12 bases. The CDR3 is made up of 14 amino acids. Unmatched junction bases numbered 3, after V lost 6 bases and J lost 3 bases. Germline values: CDR1 LNHDA, CDR2 SQIVND (reference sequence). CDR3: CASSRLAGDYEQYF. The CDR3, as DNA: TGTGCCAGTAGCAGACTAGCGGGAGACTACGAGCAGTACTTC.

There are a few counts of this clone. V is TRBV4-1 and J is TRBJ2-3; 9 bases align to TRBD2. V was pared by 0 bases and J by 3 bases, with 7 bases of the junction left unmatched. Per the germline V gene, CDR1 is MGHRA and CDR2 is YSYEKL. This CDR3 is 17 amino acids long. The CDR3: CASSQEPLAGLTDTQYF. The CDR3, as DNA: TGCGCCAGCAGCCAAGAGCCCCTAGCGGGATTAACAGATACGCAGTATTTT.

This clone was found once. This rearrangement joins TRBV7-2 to TRBJ2-7; TRBD2 matches at 14 bases. The V segment lost 3 bases and the J segment 0 bases; nucleotides outside the gene matches: 4. CDR1 SGHTA and CDR2 FQGNSA come from the germline V gene. The CDR3 has 17 amino acids. This chain's CDR3 is CASSLGTSGSYSYEQYF. The CDR3 DNA reads as TGTGCCAGCAGCTTGGGGACTAGCGGGAGCTACTCCTACGAGCAGTACTTC. Full variable domain (remainder filled in from reference TRBV7-2 and TRBJ2-7): GAGVSQSPSNKVTEKGKDVELRCDPISGHTALYWYRQSLGQGLEFLIYFQGNSAPDKSGLPSDRFSAERTGGSVSTLTIQRTQQEDSAVYLCASSLGTSGSYSYEQYFGPGTRLTVT.

V and J are TRBV7-6 and TRBJ1-6; D is ambiguous. Germline CDR1 SGHVS, CDR2 FNYEAQ. Trimming stripped 4 bases from V and 7 bases from J, with 11 bases between. The CDR3 covers 14 residues. CDR3 region: CASSSYYPNSPLHF. In nucleotides, the CDR3 is TGTGCCAGCAGCTCATATTACCCAAATTCACCCCTCCACTTT.

The chain is built from TRBV19 and TRBJ1-5, with TRBD1 as a possible D gene (6 bases). Germline lookup yields CDR1 LNHDA and CDR2 SQIVND (reference sequence). Trimming took off 3 bases at V and 3 bases at J, with 18 bases between the two ends. The CDR3 has 17 amino acids. The CDR3 nucleotides read TGTGCCAGTAGTATCCGGGGGGGGCAGCTAAACAATCAGCCCCAGCATTTT. This sequence encodes CASSIRGGQLNNQPQHF.

The chain uses TRBV29-1 and TRBJ1-4; no definite D call. CDR1 and CDR2 (germline): SQVTM, ANQGSEA. This CDR3 region has 15 residues. Trimming removed 4 bases from V and 0 bases from J, with 12 bases in between. The CDR3 sequence: CSVGRWTSTNEKLFF. The CDR3 region has the DNA TGCAGCGTTGGACGGTGGACCTCAACTAATGAAAAACTGTTTTTT.